This T cell receptor beta chain is from a study of blood T cell repertoires in COVID-19. For the study at large: COVID-19 samples, acute and convalescent, were from the United States, Italy and Spain. T cells, B-cell-depleted T cells, or PBMCs provided the cDNA or gDNA that served as material.

The CDR3 totals 15 residues. Trimming left V 0 bases short and J 7 bases short, with 14 bases between. Germline V gene sequence: CDR1 SGDLS, CDR2 YYNGEE. Enrolled during active infection, Seattle patients were then followed longitudinally. As originally analysed: Using reference gene primer amplification, nucleated cell counts were estimated. Assay: immunoSEQ multiplex PCR; the TCRdb copy retains only in-frame clones and omits some. V and J calls and clone size are those listed in that table; D and trimming were worked out from the DNA. The data show about 150,000 clones, approximately 84% seen once. The sequenced material came from peripheral blood. This sequence was found in a woman aged 55-70 years with COVID-19, enrolled during active disease. V is TRBV9 and J is TRBJ2-1; D is unresolved. The CDR3 is CASSVVARPTNEQFF. The CDR3 bases are TGTGCCAGCAGCGTAGTGGCTAGACCAACGAATGAGCAGTTCTTC.